This is a list of T cell receptor beta chains from one sample in a study of graft-versus-host responses after intestinal transplantation. The repertoire was sequenced with immunoSEQ multiplex PCR; TCRdb's copy has only in-frame clones and lacks some. The sample has more than 65,000 clones; over 70% are singletons. Antigens of these TCRs are unknown. The sequenced sample was unstimulated CD4+ T cells sorted from spleen or lymph node cells, obtained before transplant. These receptors were taken from a human donor who was the organ donor for an intestinal transplant. CDR3s include the opening cysteine and the closing phenylalanine or tryptophan. The order of the fields is clone size, V gene, D gene, J gene, CDR3 protein, CDR3 DNA. A D gene is named only where the DNA matches it firmly. Where a row states a size, it is once, few, many or the class of an expanded clone; other rows omit it.

size: -
V: TRBV19
D: -
J: TRBJ1-2
CDR3: CASSITAYGYTF
DNA: TGTGCCAGTAGTATCACAGCTTATGGCTACACCTTC

size: -
V: TRBV6-1
D: -
J: TRBJ1-5
CDR3: CASAGNQPQHF
DNA: TGTGCCAGCGCGGGGAATCAGCCCCAGCATTTT

size: -
V: TRBV19
D: TRBD1
J: TRBJ1-5
CDR3: CASSIPRTGGNQPQHF
DNA: TGTGCCAGTAGTATACCCCGGACAGGGGGCAATCAGCCCCAGCATTTT

size: few
V: TRBV7-2
D: TRBD2
J: TRBJ2-5
CDR3: CASSELAGGLGETQYF
DNA: TGTGCCAGCAGCGAACTAGCGGGGGGGCTAGGGGAGACCCAGTACTTC

size: -
V: TRBV4-3
D: TRBD1
J: TRBJ1-4
CDR3: CASSQDGRGGPGGSEKLFF
DNA: TGCGCCAGCAGCCAAGATGGTCGTGGGGGGCCAGGGGGCTCTGAAAAACTGTTTTTT

size: few
V: TRBV19
D: -
J: TRBJ2-1
CDR3: CASSMGAYNEQFF
DNA: TGTGCCAGTAGTATGGGAGCCTACAATGAGCAGTTCTTC

size: -
V: TRBV11-2
D: -
J: TRBJ1-2
CDR3: CASSLERTGDYGYTF
DNA: TGTGCCAGCAGCTTAGAACGTACAGGAGACTATGGCTACACCTTC

size: few
V: TRBV2
D: -
J: TRBJ1-2
CDR3: CASSEAPGPYGYTF
DNA: TGTGCCAGCAGTGAAGCCCCTGGGCCCTATGGCTACACCTTC

size: -
V: TRBV25-1
D: TRBD1
J: TRBJ1-1
CDR3: CASSRQGPNTEAFF
DNA: TGTGCCAGCAGCCGACAGGGTCCGAACACTGAAGCTTTCTTT

size: -
V: TRBV5-8
D: -
J: TRBJ1-1
CDR3: CASSFWGVQGTNTEAFF
DNA: TGTGCCAGCAGCTTTTGGGGGGTTCAAGGTACGAACACTGAAGCTTTCTTT